This T cell receptor beta chain was found in a study of blood T cell repertoires in COVID-19. Study-wide background: From T cells, B-cell-depleted T cells, or PBMCs came the material, which was cDNA or gDNA.

In the source study's methods: Nucleated cell number was recorded as an estimate derived from reference gene primer amplification. TCRdb's copy holds only in-frame clones and misses some; the assay was immunoSEQ multiplex PCR. Clonal size and the V and J genes are those of that table, whereas D and trimming came from the DNA. The repertoire holds tens of thousands of clones, with roughly 84% as singletons. J gave up 3 bases and V 7 bases, and 5 bases lay outside the gene matches. The germline CDR1 and CDR2 sequences are ENHRY and SYGVKD. CDR3 length equals 13 residues. This clone was seen only once. The V gene is TRBV10-3, the J gene TRBJ2-7, with TRBD2 matching 8 bases. Sequenced input: peripheral blood. This TCR came from a man in his fifties with acute or convalescent COVID-19. Here the CDR3 reads CAITSGGIYEQYF. The CDR3 bases are TGTGCCATCACGAGCGGGGGTATCTACGAGCAGTACTTC.